This is a list of T cell receptor beta chains from one sample in a study of T cell changes during pregnancy in multiple sclerosis. Measured with immunoSEQ multiplex PCR; TCRdb has only the in-frame clones, and not every one. Of roughly 70,000 clones listed, approximately 91% were seen once; the top ten hold 2% to 2.5%. This specimen consisted of peripheral blood, obtained in the first trimester of pregnancy. The receptors originated from a female donor with multiple sclerosis, enrolled in a pregnancy study. Both conserved end residues are part of each CDR3. A D gene is named only where the DNA matches it firmly. Clone size is shown for a subset of rows, as once, few, many or a class of expanded clone.

j_gene: TRBJ2-7; v_gene: TRBV5-1; abundance: NA; d_gene: TRBD2; CDR3aa: CASSPDRLAGASYEQYF; CDR3nt: TGCGCCAGCAGCCCCGACCGACTAGCGGGAGCCTCCTACGAGCAGTACTTC
j_gene: TRBJ1-1; v_gene: TRBV7-9; abundance: NA; d_gene: TRBD1; CDR3aa: CASSHTSDRGRPEAFF; CDR3nt: TGTGCCAGCAGCCACACTTCTGACAGGGGCAGGCCTGAAGCTTTCTTT
j_gene: TRBJ1-2; v_gene: TRBV6-5; abundance: NA; d_gene: NA; CDR3aa: CASSTLGEANYGYTF; CDR3nt: TGTGCCAGCAGTACCCTGGGAGAGGCTAACTATGGCTACACCTTC
j_gene: TRBJ1-3; v_gene: TRBV5-1; abundance: NA; d_gene: TRBD1; CDR3aa: CASSPGTVGDTIYF; CDR3nt: TGCGCCAGCAGCCCCGGGACAGTCGGTGACACCATATATTTT
j_gene: TRBJ2-5; v_gene: TRBV25-1; abundance: NA; d_gene: TRBD2; CDR3aa: CASSDRTSGGETQYF; CDR3nt: TGTGCCAGCAGTGACCGGACTAGCGGGGGAGAGACCCAGTACTTC
j_gene: TRBJ2-3; v_gene: TRBV27; abundance: NA; d_gene: NA; CDR3aa: CASALTRVSTDTQYF; CDR3nt: TGTGCCAGCGCTTTAACTCGAGTCAGCACAGATACGCAGTATTTT
j_gene: TRBJ2-1; v_gene: TRBV6-1; abundance: NA; d_gene: NA; CDR3aa: CASKTTGELHNEQFF; CDR3nt: TGTGCCAGCAAGACGACGGGGGAGCTCCACAATGAGCAGTTCTTC
j_gene: TRBJ2-1; v_gene: TRBV18; abundance: NA; d_gene: NA; CDR3aa: CASSPRQGGQEQFF; CDR3nt: TGTGCCAGCTCACCCAGGCAGGGCGGTCAGGAGCAGTTCTTC
j_gene: TRBJ2-7; v_gene: TRBV7-2; abundance: NA; d_gene: TRBD2; CDR3aa: CASSLAGTSGGGEQYF; CDR3nt: TGTGCCAGCAGCTTAGCTGGGACTAGCGGGGGGGGCGAGCAGTACTTC
j_gene: TRBJ2-2; v_gene: TRBV5-1; abundance: once; d_gene: TRBD1; CDR3aa: CASSAGLVGQGAPGELFF; CDR3nt: TGCGCCAGCAGCGCGGGCCTTGTGGGACAGGGGGCCCCCGGGGAGCTGTTTTTT
j_gene: TRBJ1-1; v_gene: TRBV29-1; abundance: NA; d_gene: NA; CDR3aa: CSFWTRGTEAFF; CDR3nt: TGCAGCTTTTGGACCCGCGGGACTGAAGCTTTCTTT
j_gene: TRBJ1-5; v_gene: TRBV6-1; abundance: NA; d_gene: TRBD1; CDR3aa: CASRTGWQPQHF; CDR3nt: TGTGCCAGCCGGACAGGGTGGCAGCCCCAGCATTTT
j_gene: TRBJ1-3; v_gene: TRBV4-1; abundance: medium-sized; d_gene: NA; CDR3aa: CASSQPDMGFSRGNTIYF; CDR3nt: TGCGCCAGCAGCCAACCGGACATGGGGTTTAGTCGAGGAAACACCATATATTTT
j_gene: TRBJ2-2; v_gene: TRBV29-1; abundance: NA; d_gene: NA; CDR3aa: CSVERAGELFF; CDR3nt: TGCAGCGTTGAGAGAGCCGGGGAGCTGTTTTTT
j_gene: TRBJ1-5; v_gene: TRBV6-1; abundance: NA; d_gene: TRBD1; CDR3aa: CASSETGGGQPQHF; CDR3nt: TGTGCCAGCAGTGAGACAGGGGGCGGTCAGCCCCAGCATTTT
j_gene: TRBJ2-7; v_gene: TRBV19; abundance: NA; d_gene: TRBD2; CDR3aa: CASSSSGTTYEQYF; CDR3nt: TGTGCCAGTAGTTCTAGCGGGACTACCTACGAGCAGTACTTC
j_gene: TRBJ1-3; v_gene: TRBV5-8; abundance: NA; d_gene: TRBD1; CDR3aa: CASSLLFGTGGNTIYF; CDR3nt: TGTGCCAGCAGCTTGTTATTTGGGACAGGGGGAAACACCATATATTTT
j_gene: TRBJ2-7; v_gene: TRBV27; abundance: NA; d_gene: NA; CDR3aa: CASSSLGQGSHEQYF; CDR3nt: TGTGCCAGCAGTTCCCTGGGGCAGGGTAGCCACGAGCAGTACTTC
j_gene: TRBJ1-5; v_gene: TRBV19; abundance: NA; d_gene: TRBD1; CDR3aa: CASKLGQAGSNQPQHF; CDR3nt: TGTGCCAGTAAGCTTGGACAGGCCGGTAGCAATCAGCCCCAGCATTTT
j_gene: TRBJ2-1; v_gene: TRBV7-2; abundance: NA; d_gene: NA; CDR3aa: CASSLSGGIHNEQFF; CDR3nt: TGTGCCAGCAGCCTGAGCGGTGGCATCCACAATGAGCAGTTCTTC
j_gene: TRBJ1-2; v_gene: TRBV2; abundance: NA; d_gene: NA; CDR3aa: CATGQSSYYSGYTF; CDR3nt: TGTGCCACCGGACAGTCCTCTTATTATTCTGGCTACACCTTC
j_gene: TRBJ2-7; v_gene: TRBV4-2; abundance: once; d_gene: NA; CDR3aa: CASSQRTLDKSEQYF; CDR3nt: TGTGCCAGCAGCCAACGAACCCTGGACAAAAGCGAGCAGTACTTC
j_gene: TRBJ2-1; v_gene: TRBV19; abundance: NA; d_gene: NA; CDR3aa: CASSIGRLRSTEQFF; CDR3nt: TGTGCCAGTAGTATAGGACGTCTGCGGTCAACTGAGCAGTTCTTC
j_gene: TRBJ2-5; v_gene: TRBV11-3; abundance: NA; d_gene: TRBD2; CDR3aa: CASSQTSGSWQTQYF; CDR3nt: TGTGCCAGCAGCCAAACTAGCGGGAGTTGGCAGACCCAGTACTTC
j_gene: TRBJ1-1; v_gene: TRBV6-1; abundance: NA; d_gene: NA; CDR3aa: CASSQVNTEAFF; CDR3nt: TGTGCCAGCAGTCAGGTGAACACTGAAGCTTTCTTT
j_gene: TRBJ2-5; v_gene: TRBV5-1; abundance: NA; d_gene: TRBD1; CDR3aa: CASRGTGAYQETQYF; CDR3nt: TGCGCCAGCAGGGGGACAGGGGCATATCAAGAGACCCAGTACTTC
j_gene: TRBJ2-5; v_gene: TRBV11-2; abundance: NA; d_gene: TRBD2; CDR3aa: CASSPLTASGQETQYF; CDR3nt: TGTGCCAGCAGCCCCCTCACCGCTAGCGGACAAGAGACCCAGTACTTC
j_gene: TRBJ2-2; v_gene: TRBV9; abundance: NA; d_gene: NA; CDR3aa: CASSPGVGGELFF; CDR3nt: TGTGCCAGCAGCCCGGGGGTGGGCGGGGAGCTGTTTTTT
j_gene: TRBJ2-1; v_gene: TRBV7-9; abundance: NA; d_gene: TRBD2; CDR3aa: CASSLGSSGYNEQFF; CDR3nt: TGTGCCAGCAGCTTAGGGTCTAGCGGGTACAATGAGCAGTTCTTC
j_gene: TRBJ1-2; v_gene: TRBV15; abundance: NA; d_gene: NA; CDR3aa: CATSRNRQTGYTF; CDR3nt: TGTGCCACCAGCAGAAATCGACAGACCGGCTACACCTTC
j_gene: TRBJ1-4; v_gene: TRBV4-2; abundance: NA; d_gene: NA; CDR3aa: CASSPSPTNEKLFF; CDR3nt: TGTGCCAGCAGCCCATCCCCCACTAATGAAAAACTGTTTTTT
j_gene: TRBJ2-7; v_gene: TRBV4-1; abundance: NA; d_gene: NA; CDR3aa: CASSQVGSGYEQYF; CDR3nt: TGCGCCAGCAGCCAGGTTGGGTCGGGCTACGAGCAGTACTTC
j_gene: TRBJ2-1; v_gene: TRBV21-1; abundance: NA; d_gene: NA; CDR3aa: CASSKPQVSSYNEQFF; CDR3nt: TGTGCCAGCAGCAAACCACAGGTGAGCTCCTACAATGAGCAGTTCTTC
j_gene: TRBJ1-1; v_gene: TRBV2; abundance: once; d_gene: TRBD1; CDR3aa: CASRGDRGQGQAFF; CDR3nt: TGTGCCAGCAGGGGGGACAGGGGGCAGGGGCAAGCTTTCTTT
j_gene: TRBJ2-7; v_gene: TRBV20-1; abundance: NA; d_gene: NA; CDR3aa: CSAAGEYEQYF; CDR3nt: TGCAGTGCCGCAGGGGAATACGAGCAGTACTTC
j_gene: TRBJ2-3; v_gene: TRBV6-4; abundance: NA; d_gene: TRBD2; CDR3aa: CASSRTSGGTDTQYF; CDR3nt: TGTGCCAGCTCCCGGACTAGCGGGGGCACAGATACGCAGTATTTT
j_gene: TRBJ1-1; v_gene: TRBV27; abundance: NA; d_gene: TRBD1; CDR3aa: CASSRRRTGGKDTEAFF; CDR3nt: TGTGCCAGCAGTCGACGACGGACAGGGGGCAAGGACACTGAAGCTTTCTTT
j_gene: TRBJ2-3; v_gene: TRBV5-1; abundance: few; d_gene: NA; CDR3aa: CASSLSPPTDTQYF; CDR3nt: TGCGCCAGCAGCTTGAGCCCACCCACAGATACGCAGTATTTT